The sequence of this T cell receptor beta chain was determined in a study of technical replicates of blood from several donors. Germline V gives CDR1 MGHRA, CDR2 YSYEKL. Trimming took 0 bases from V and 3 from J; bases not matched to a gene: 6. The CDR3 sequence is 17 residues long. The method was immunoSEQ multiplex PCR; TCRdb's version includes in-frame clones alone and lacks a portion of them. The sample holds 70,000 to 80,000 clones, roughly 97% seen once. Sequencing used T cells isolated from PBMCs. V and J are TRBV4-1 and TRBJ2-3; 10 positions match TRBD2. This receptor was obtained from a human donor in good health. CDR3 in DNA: TGCGCCAGCAGCCAAGATTTCAGGACTAGCGGAACAGATACGCAGTATTTT. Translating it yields CASSQDFRTSGTDTQYF.